One sample yielded the 29 T cell receptor beta chains listed below, sequenced in a study of identical twins. Each CDR3 protein is one row after TCRdb ran MiXCR on the 5' RACE reads. The sample has some 240,000 distinct CDR3 sequences, around 8% seen once. Separately, the same data were catalogued under a study of yellow fever vaccine responses in identical twins.

The specimen was CD8+ T cells sorted from blood. The receptors derive from a woman between 18 and 30 years old in good health.

The chain is built from TRBV29-1 and TRBJ1-2, with unresolved D. The V end lost 8 bases, the J end lost 4 bases, and 11 bases lay between the germline ends. The CDR3 extends over 11 amino acids. CDR1 and CDR2 (germline): SQVTM, ANQGSEA. The CDR3 is CSHRTAYGYTF. CDR3 nucleotides: TGCAGCCATAGGACGGCCTATGGCTACACCTTC.

V is TRBV6-2 or TRBV6-3 and J is TRBJ2-3, with 9 nucleotides matching TRBD2. CDR3 length equals 16 residues. Germline CDR1 and CDR2: MNHEY and SVGEGT. The V segment lost 5 bases and the J segment 4 bases; nucleotides outside the gene matches: 10. Written as DNA, the CDR3 is TGTGCCAGCAGTCCTCTCGCGGGGGGGTGGTCAGATACGCAGTATTTT. It is translated as CASSPLAGGWSDTQYF.

This clonotype came up many times. The V and J genes are TRBV10-3 and TRBJ2-1; D unresolved. The CDR3 runs to 16 residues. The germline CDR1 and CDR2 sequences are ENHRY and SYGVKD. Trimming stripped 3 bases from V and 2 bases from J, with 14 bases between. CDR3 in DNA: TGTGCCATCAGTGAAGTCGGTGGGCCCCCCTACAATGAGCAGTTCTTC. It encodes CAISEVGGPPYNEQFF.

There are a few counts of this clonotype. The CDR3 here is CASSARDSELQETQYF. The CDR3 DNA is TGTGCCAGCAGTGCCCGGGACAGTGAACTCCAAGAGACCCAGTACTTC. This chain uses TRBV6-1 with TRBJ2-5; 7 bases match TRBD1. Looked up from germline, CDR1 is MNHNS and CDR2 is SASEGT. The CDR3 covers 16 residues. V gave up 4 bases and J gave up 1 base; unmatched junction bases: 9.

This clonotype was recorded a few times. Relative to the germline gene, one junction end is altered; a read error may explain this. The V and J genes are TRBV6-2 or TRBV6-3 and TRBJ2-1; TRBD2 matches at 10 bases. Germline V gives CDR1 MNHEY, CDR2 SVGEGT. The CDR3 is 12 amino acids. The CDR3 nucleotides read TGTGCCAGCAGTTACTCGACTAGCGGGCGGATCTTC. Amino acids: CASSYSTSGRIF.

This clonotype was counted between two and nine times. The V and J genes are TRBV5-6 and TRBJ2-1; TRBD1 agrees at 7 bases. Trimming cost V 5 bases and J 3 bases; bases outside gene matches: 8. The germline V gene encodes CDR1 SGHDT and CDR2 YYEEEE. The CDR3 has 15 amino acids. CDR3 DNA: TGTGCCAGCAGAGCCCCGGGACAGAGCTACAATGAGCAGTTCTTC. Its translation is CASRAPGQSYNEQFF. Drawing the rest from reference TRBV5-6 and TRBJ2-1, the complete variable domain is DAGVTQSPTHLIKTRGQQVTLRCSPKSGHDTVSWYQQALGQGPQFIFQYYEEEERQRGNFPDRFSGHQFPNYSSELNVNALLLGDSALYLCASRAPGQSYNEQFFGPGTRLTVL.

This clonotype has only a few counts. This chain links TRBV15 with TRBJ2-7; tentatively, D is TRBD1 (6 bases). Germline-derived CDR1 and CDR2 are LNHNV and YYDKDF (reference sequence). Between the trimmed V and J ends, which lost 3 bases and 3 bases, there was a span of 9 bases. The CDR3 is 13 residues long. Here the CDR3 DNA reads TGTGCCACCAGCAGTGGACAGATCTACGAGCAGTACTTC. This translates into CATSSGQIYEQYF.

This clonotype was found a few times. V usage is TRBV6-2 or TRBV6-3 and J usage is TRBJ2-7; no definite D call. V lost 7 bases to trimming and J lost 5 bases, with 12 bases between them. CDR3 length equals 12 residues. CDR1 and CDR2 from the germline V gene are MNHEY and SVGEGT. The CDR3 spells CASILSTDEQYF. For the CDR3, the DNA is TGTGCCAGCATTCTAAGTACTGACGAGCAGTACTTC.

This clonotype was observed many times. The rearrangement links TRBV28 to TRBJ1-1, with 8 bases that match TRBD1. Germline-derived CDR1 and CDR2 are MDHEN and SYDVKM. The CDR3 spans 15 residues. V was clipped by 6 bases and J by 0 bases; unmatched bases: 6. CDR3 in amino acids: CASRTGAPLNTEAFF. CDR3 in DNA: TGTGCCAGCAGGACAGGGGCTCCTCTGAACACTGAAGCTTTCTTT.

The CDR3 sequence: CASSQDSGSGELGYEQYF. CDR3 nucleotide sequence: TGCGCCAGCAGCCAAGATTCGGGGTCTGGGGAATTGGGTTACGAGCAGTACTTC. V and J are TRBV4-3 and TRBJ2-7; perhaps TRBD2 as D (5 bases). V lost 0 bases, J lost 4 bases, and 22 bases lay in between. The CDR3 is 18 residues long. Germline CDR1 reads LGHNA; CDR2 reads YSLEER.

The gene calls are TRBV20-1 and TRBJ2-1; 8 nucleotides match TRBD2. This CDR3 has 13 amino acids. From germline, CDR1 is DFQATT and CDR2 SNEGSKA (reference sequence). The trim removed 1 base at V and 8 bases at J, leaving 4 bases unmatched. The CDR3 here is CSARVGRGDEQFF. As DNA, the CDR3 is TGCAGTGCTAGAGTGGGGCGGGGGGATGAGCAGTTCTTC.

This clonotype came up a few times. The rearrangement uses TRBV20-1 and TRBJ2-7; D gene ambiguous. The CDR3 length is 15 residues. Germline loops: CDR1 DFQATT, CDR2 SNEGSKA (reference sequence). V lost 0 bases to trimming and J lost 3 bases, with 15 bases between them. The CDR3 sequence is CSARDITDQFYEQYF. Written as DNA, the CDR3 is TGCAGTGCTAGAGATATAACAGACCAATTCTACGAGCAGTACTTC.

This clonotype has ten or more counts. V gene TRBV29-1 combines with J gene TRBJ2-2; D is perhaps TRBD2 (5 bases). CDR1 is SQVTM and CDR2 is ANQGSEA in the germline V gene. Trimming shortened V by 5 bases and J by 1 base, and 14 bases separated the two germline ends. The CDR3 consists of 15 residues. The CDR3 region is CSVLLNGRNTGELFF. CDR3 nucleotides: TGCAGCGTTTTGTTGAATGGGAGGAACACCGGGGAGCTGTTTTTT.

V gene TRBV12-3 or TRBV12-4 combines with J gene TRBJ1-3, with a tentative D call TRBD1 (5 bases). The CDR3 is 15 amino acids. Trimming left V 7 bases short and J 0 bases short, with 13 bases between. The DNA for the CDR3 is TGTGCCAGCACTCCGGACATTCTCTCTGGAAACACCATATATTTT. Protein: CASTPDILSGNTIYF.

The sample holds a few counts of this clonotype. V usage is TRBV5-1 and J usage is TRBJ2-3; D gene unclear. Germline V gene lookup returns CDR1 SGHRS and CDR2 YFSETQ. The CDR3 covers 15 residues. Deletions cut 1 base from V and 0 bases from J, with 9 bases between. The DNA of the CDR3 is TGCGCCAGCAGCTTGTTTCGATCCAGCACAGATACGCAGTATTTT. It yields the protein CASSLFRSSTDTQYF.

This clonotype was observed at least ten times. The rearrangement uses TRBV7-9 and TRBJ2-7; the match to TRBD1 covers 8 bases. Trimming cost V 8 bases and J 3 bases; bases outside gene matches: 15. Germline V gene lookup returns CDR1 SEHNR and CDR2 FQNEAQ (reference sequence). This CDR3 region has 16 residues. CDR3 sequence reads: CASQMLQGASGYEQYF. The CDR3 bases are TGTGCCAGCCAAATGCTGCAGGGGGCAAGTGGCTACGAGCAGTACTTC.

This clonotype was recorded at least ten times. The chain recombines TRBV4-3 with TRBJ1-1, with D uncertain. CDR3 length: 14 amino acids. V lost 4 bases to trimming and J lost 1 base, with 10 bases between them. Germline V CDR1 and CDR2: LGHNA, YSLEER. DNA for the CDR3: TGCGCCAGCAGCCTTTCGACGGCGAACACTGAAGCTTTCTTT. Translated, it gives CASSLSTANTEAFF.

This clonotype was observed at least ten times. J is TRBJ2-5 and V is TRBV20-1; 8 bases match TRBD1. V gave up 1 base and J gave up 4 bases; unmatched junction bases: 11. The CDR3 runs 16 residues. Germline CDR1 and CDR2: DFQATT and SNEGSKA (reference sequence). The DNA for the CDR3 is TGCAGTGCTAGAGTAGTTGGCCAGGGGGCTGGAGAGACCCAGTACTTC. It is translated as CSARVVGQGAGETQYF.

The chain couples TRBV19 to TRBJ2-3; D possibly matches TRBD1 or TRBD2 (5 bases each). The germline CDR1 and CDR2 sequences are LNHDA and SQIVND (reference sequence). Trimming left V 10 bases short and J 2 bases short, with 19 bases between. CDR3 length: 15 amino acids. CDR3 DNA: TGTGCCACCAACCTAGGGACCTCTCCCACAGATACGCAGTATTTT. Protein product: CATNLGTSPTDTQYF.

This chain uses TRBV7-2 with TRBJ2-3; 9 bases map to TRBD1. The CDR3 totals 17 residues. The germline V gene encodes CDR1 SGHTA and CDR2 FQGNSA. V shed 2 bases, J shed 1 base, and the junction held 7 bases outside the gene matches. This chain's CDR3 is CASSLTQGAYGTDTQYF. The CDR3 DNA reads TGTGCCAGCAGCTTAACACAGGGGGCGTATGGCACAGATACGCAGTATTTT.

This clonotype has more than one count but fewer than ten. The V and J genes are TRBV19 and TRBJ1-1; 7 bases are shared with TRBD1. Trimming took 4 bases from V and 0 from J; bases not matched to a gene: 2. CDR1 and CDR2 from the germline V gene are LNHDA and SQIVND (reference sequence). CDR3 length: 14 residues. The CDR3 region is CASSKQGMNTEAFF. DNA for the CDR3: TGTGCCAGTAGTAAACAGGGGATGAACACTGAAGCTTTCTTT.

The CDR3 nucleotides read TGTGCCAGCAGTTACCCTCTCGTCTTATTAGCCGGACATAACAATGAGCAGTTCTTC. Translated: CASSYPLVLLAGHNNEQFF. The chain carries TRBV6-2 or TRBV6-3 and TRBJ2-1; TRBD1 might be the D (5 bases). CDR1 is MNHEY and CDR2 is SVGEGT in the germline V gene. The CDR3 spans 19 residues. Trimming stripped 2 bases from V and 5 bases from J, with 25 bases between.

This clonotype occurred a few times. The chain carries TRBV7-9 and TRBJ2-1; D perhaps matches TRBD2 (5 bases). The CDR3 extends over 15 amino acids. Germline V gives CDR1 SEHNR, CDR2 FQNEAQ (reference sequence). Trimming took 7 bases from V and 9 from J, leaving 22 bases between them. The DNA for the CDR3 is TGTGCCAGCACCCCCGAGGGCCATCAGTACGGTGAGCAGTTCTTC. This encodes CASTPEGHQYGEQFF.

The table lists this clonotype with a few counts. The rearrangement links TRBV4-2 to TRBJ2-7; D possibly uses TRBD1 or TRBD2 (5 bases each). CDR3 length: 15 amino acids. V gave up 2 bases and J gave up 4 bases, with 15 bases separating them. CDR1 and CDR2 (germline): LGHNA, YNFKEQ. The CDR3 spells CASSQRGPGSYEQYF. The CDR3 nucleotides are TGTGCCAGCAGCCAAAGAGGGCCAGGGAGTTACGAGCAGTACTTC.

The chain employs TRBV7-9 and TRBJ2-7; 15 positions agree with TRBD2. After removal of 5 bases from V and 4 bases from J, the junction contained 6 bases not matched to a gene. The CDR3 extends over 16 amino acids. Germline-derived CDR1 and CDR2 are SEHNR and FQNEAQ (reference sequence). The CDR3 nucleotides are TGTGCCAGCAGCGGACTAGCGGGGGGGGCCGGGTACGAGCAGTACTTC. This sequence encodes CASSGLAGGAGYEQYF.

In this sample, this clonotype turned up many times. The chain employs TRBV7-2 and TRBJ2-7; D may be TRBD1 (6 bases). V was shortened by 1 base and J by 4 bases, with 11 bases between the two germline ends. The CDR3 totals 14 residues. Per the germline V gene, CDR1 is SGHTA and CDR2 is FQGNSA. CDR3 in amino acids: CASSLETGSYEQYF. CDR3 nucleotides: TGTGCCAGCAGCTTAGAAACAGGGAGTTACGAGCAGTACTTC.

The DNA for the CDR3 is TGTGCCAGCACGGACAGGGGGTACGAGCAGTACTTC. Protein sequence: CASTDRGYEQYF. The chain recombines TRBV28 with TRBJ2-7, with 10 positions matching TRBD1. The germline gives CDR1 MDHEN, CDR2 SYDVKM. Trimming took 7 bases from V and 4 from J; bases not matched to a gene: 1. CDR3 size: 12 residues.

This clonotype was counted at least ten times. This chain links TRBV4-2 with TRBJ2-1; unclear D gene. The CDR3 length is 14 residues. Trimming removed 1 base at V and 5 bases at J, with 9 bases between. Germline CDR1 is LGHNA and CDR2 is YNFKEQ. The CDR3 DNA reads TGTGCCAGCAGCCAAGCGGTTGGGGACAATGAGCAGTTCTTC. The encoded protein is CASSQAVGDNEQFF.

Ten or more counts support this clonotype. The chain employs TRBV12-3 or TRBV12-4 and TRBJ2-7, with 7 bases identical to TRBD1. The CDR3 covers 17 residues. The V gene end was trimmed by 3 bases and the J gene end by 1 base; junction bases not matched to a gene: 12. Written as DNA, the CDR3 is TGTGCCAGCAGTTTTGACCCGAGGACAGGTCAATCCTACGAGCAGTACTTC. Its translation: CASSFDPRTGQSYEQYF.